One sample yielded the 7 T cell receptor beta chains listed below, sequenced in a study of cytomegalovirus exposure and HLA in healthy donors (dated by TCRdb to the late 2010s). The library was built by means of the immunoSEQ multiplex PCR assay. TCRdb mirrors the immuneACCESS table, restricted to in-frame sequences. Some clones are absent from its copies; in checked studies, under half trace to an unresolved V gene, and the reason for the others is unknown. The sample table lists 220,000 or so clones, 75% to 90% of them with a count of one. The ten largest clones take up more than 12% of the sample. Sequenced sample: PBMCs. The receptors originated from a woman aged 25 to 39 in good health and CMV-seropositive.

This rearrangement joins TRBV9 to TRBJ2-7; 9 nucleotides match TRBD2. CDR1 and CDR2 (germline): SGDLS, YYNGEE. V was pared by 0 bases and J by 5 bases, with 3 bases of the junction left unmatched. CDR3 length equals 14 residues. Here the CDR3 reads CASSVVSGSNEQYF. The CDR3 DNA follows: TGTGCCAGCAGCGTAGTTAGCGGGAGCAACGAGCAGTACTTC.

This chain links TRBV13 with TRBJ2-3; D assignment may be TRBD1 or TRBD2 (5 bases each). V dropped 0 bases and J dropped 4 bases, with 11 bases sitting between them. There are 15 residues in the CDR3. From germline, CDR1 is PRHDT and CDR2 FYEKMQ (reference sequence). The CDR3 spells CASSLGGRGADTQYF. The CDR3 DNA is TGTGCCAGCAGCTTAGGAGGGAGAGGGGCAGATACGCAGTATTTT.

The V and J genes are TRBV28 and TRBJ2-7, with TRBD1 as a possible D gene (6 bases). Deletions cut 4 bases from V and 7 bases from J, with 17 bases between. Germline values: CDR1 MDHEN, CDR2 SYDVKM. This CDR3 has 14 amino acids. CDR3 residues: CASSSPPGGIEQYF. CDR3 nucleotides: TGTGCCAGCAGTTCCCCCCCTGGGGGCATAGAGCAGTACTTC. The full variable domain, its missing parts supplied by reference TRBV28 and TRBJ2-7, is DVKVTQSSRYLVKRTGEKVFLECVQDMDHENMFWYRQDPGLGLRLIYFSYDVKMKEKGDIPEGYSVSREKKERFSLILESASTNQTSMYLCASSSPPGGIEQYFGPGTRLTVT.

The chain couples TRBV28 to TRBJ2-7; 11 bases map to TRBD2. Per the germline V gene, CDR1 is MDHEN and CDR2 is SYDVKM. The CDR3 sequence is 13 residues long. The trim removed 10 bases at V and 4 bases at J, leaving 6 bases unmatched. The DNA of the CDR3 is TGTGCCATTACTAGCGGGAGTAATTACGAGCAGTACTTC. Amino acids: CAITSGSNYEQYF.

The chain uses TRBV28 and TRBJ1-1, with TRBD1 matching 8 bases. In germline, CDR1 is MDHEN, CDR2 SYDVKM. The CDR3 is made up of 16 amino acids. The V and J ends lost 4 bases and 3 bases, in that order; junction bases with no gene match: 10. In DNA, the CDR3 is TGTGCCAGCAGTTCCTACTCGACAGGGGCGGACACTGAAGCTTTCTTT. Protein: CASSSYSTGADTEAFF.

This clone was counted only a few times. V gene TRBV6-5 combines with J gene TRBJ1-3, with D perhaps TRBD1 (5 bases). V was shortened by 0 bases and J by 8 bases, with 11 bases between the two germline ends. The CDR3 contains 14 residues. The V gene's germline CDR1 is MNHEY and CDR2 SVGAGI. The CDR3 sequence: CASSYSVAGHTIYF. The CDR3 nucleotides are TGTGCCAGCAGTTACTCAGTCGCAGGGCACACCATATATTTT.

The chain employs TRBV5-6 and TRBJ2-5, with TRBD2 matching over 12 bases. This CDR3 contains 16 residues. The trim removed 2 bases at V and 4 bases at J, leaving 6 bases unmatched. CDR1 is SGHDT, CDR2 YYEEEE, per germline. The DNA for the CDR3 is TGTGCCAGCAGCTTATTTACTAGCGGGGGGTTAGAGACCCAGTACTTC. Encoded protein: CASSLFTSGGLETQYF. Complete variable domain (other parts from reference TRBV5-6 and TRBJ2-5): DAGVTQSPTHLIKTRGQQVTLRCSPKSGHDTVSWYQQALGQGPQFIFQYYEEEERQRGNFPDRFSGHQFPNYSSELNVNALLLGDSALYLCASSLFTSGGLETQYFGPGTRLLVL.